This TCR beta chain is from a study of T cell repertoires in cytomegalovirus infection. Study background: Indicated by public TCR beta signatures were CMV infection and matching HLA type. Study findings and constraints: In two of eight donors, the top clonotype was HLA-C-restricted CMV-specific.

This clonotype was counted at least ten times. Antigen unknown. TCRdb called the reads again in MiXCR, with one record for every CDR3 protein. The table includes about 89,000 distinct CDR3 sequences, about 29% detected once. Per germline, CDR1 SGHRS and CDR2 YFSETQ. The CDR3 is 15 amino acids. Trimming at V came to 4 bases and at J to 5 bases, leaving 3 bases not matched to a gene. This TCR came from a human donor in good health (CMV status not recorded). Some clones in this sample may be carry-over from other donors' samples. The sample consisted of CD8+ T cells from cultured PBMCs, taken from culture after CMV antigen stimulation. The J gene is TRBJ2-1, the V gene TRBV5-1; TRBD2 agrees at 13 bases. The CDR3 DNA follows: TGCGCCAGCAGCGCGGGACTAGCGGGGCACAATGAGCAGTTCTTC. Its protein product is CASSAGLAGHNEQFF.